The next 11 T cell receptor beta chains were all read from a single sample in a study of CD8 T cells in Susac syndrome. With random hexamers, reverse transcription was performed on about 0.45 to 1 ug of RNA. Each CDR3 protein is one row after TCRdb ran MiXCR on the immunoSEQ multiplex PCR reads. The table records 150,000 to 200,000 distinct CDR3 sequences, over 85% of them present only once. The sample taken for sequencing was CD4+ T cells from PBMCs. The receptors derive from a human donor in good health.

This chain joins TRBV5-6 and TRBJ1-2, with D uncertain. V shed 0 bases and J shed 8 bases, with 8 bases lying between them. Germline V gene lookup returns CDR1 SGHDT and CDR2 YYEEEE. The CDR3 totals 12 residues. This chain's CDR3 is CASSLVFGGYTF. CDR3 nucleotide sequence: TGTGCCAGCAGCTTGGTTTTCGGGGGCTACACCTTC.

This chain links TRBV2 with TRBJ2-5; unclear D gene. CDR3 length: 14 residues. Germline CDR1 reads SNHLY; CDR2 reads FYNNEI. The V end was cut by 1 base, the J end by 2 bases, with 8 bases between. The CDR3 protein is CASSEGTLQETQYF. In nucleotides, the CDR3 is TGTGCCAGCAGTGAAGGGACCCTTCAAGAGACCCAGTACTTC.

The V call is TRBV23-1, the J call TRBJ1-1; D gene uncertain. TRBV23-1 is marked as an open reading frame, function uncertain. The V and J ends lost 5 bases and 0 bases respectively, with 10 bases between them. The length of the CDR3 is 14 residues. The CDR3 sequence: CASSSDPMNTEAFF. CDR3 nucleotides: TGCGCCAGCAGTTCGGACCCAATGAACACTGAAGCTTTCTTT.

The rearrangement uses TRBV6-5 and TRBJ1-1; D is unresolved. Germline CDR1 is MNHEY and CDR2 is SVGAGI. The CDR3 sequence is 18 residues long. V dropped 7 bases and J dropped 1 base, with 25 bases sitting between them. CDR3: CASMLITARRRPNTEAFF. CDR3 DNA: TGTGCCAGCATGTTGATTACAGCCCGCCGAAGGCCGAACACTGAAGCTTTCTTT.

This rearrangement joins TRBV12-3 or TRBV12-4 to TRBJ1-4; unclear D gene. The CDR3 loop spans 13 amino acids. Trimming cost V 3 bases and J 10 bases, with 12 bases left between them. This chain's CDR3 is CASSLARPGKLFF. The CDR3 DNA reads as TGTGCCAGCAGTTTGGCCCGCCCGGGAAAACTGTTTTTT.

This chain links TRBV7-3 with TRBJ2-3, with TRBD2 matching 9 bases. CDR1 and CDR2 (germline): SGHTA, FQGTGA. The CDR3 extends over 15 amino acids. Trimming cost V 5 bases and J 1 base; bases outside gene matches: 4. This CDR3 is CASSPAGGGTDTQYF. CDR3 nucleotides: TGTGCCAGCAGCCCAGCGGGGGGCGGCACAGATACGCAGTATTTT.

This clonotype was seen a few times. The V and J genes are TRBV5-1 and TRBJ2-5, with unresolved D. The CDR3 spans 12 residues. Trimming removed 3 bases at V and 0 bases at J, with 3 bases between. Germline values: CDR1 SGHRS, CDR2 YFSETQ. The DNA for the CDR3 is TGCGCCAGCAGCTCGAACCAAGAGACCCAGTACTTC. It translates to CASSSNQETQYF.

The chain has TRBV12-3 or TRBV12-4 and TRBJ2-2; perhaps D is TRBD1 or TRBD2 (5 bases each). V was pared by 5 bases and J by 6 bases, with 16 bases between. The CDR3 extends over 15 amino acids. CDR3 sequence reads: CASSRSVSGPGELFF. CDR3 nucleotides: TGTGCCAGCAGTCGATCGGTGTCGGGACCCGGGGAGCTGTTTTTT.

This clonotype was seen just once. The chain employs TRBV20-1 and TRBJ1-1; no definite D call. The CDR3 is 14 amino acids. Trimming took 6 bases from V and 0 from J, leaving 14 bases between them. The germline gives CDR1 DFQATT, CDR2 SNEGSKA (reference sequence). The chain's CDR3 is CSARRGNMNTEAFF. The CDR3 bases are TGCAGTGCCCGTCGGGGTAATATGAACACTGAAGCTTTCTTT.

The chain uses TRBV2 and TRBJ2-5, with 11 positions matching TRBD2. The CDR3 has 16 amino acids. From germline, CDR1 is SNHLY and CDR2 FYNNEI. The trim removed 7 bases at V and 2 bases at J, leaving 9 bases unmatched. The CDR3, as DNA: TGTGCCAGCAAACGGCTAGCGGGGGGAATACAAGAGACCCAGTACTTC. It is translated as CASKRLAGGIQETQYF.

The V call is TRBV7-9, the J call TRBJ2-7; the D is unclear. V was cut by 5 bases and J by 2 bases, with 13 bases left in between. The germline CDR1 and CDR2 sequences are SEHNR and FQNEAQ (reference sequence). The CDR3 runs to 14 residues. CDR3 sequence (DNA): TGTGCCAGCAGCCGGACGGAAACCCCCTACGAGCAGTACTTC. This codes for CASSRTETPYEQYF.